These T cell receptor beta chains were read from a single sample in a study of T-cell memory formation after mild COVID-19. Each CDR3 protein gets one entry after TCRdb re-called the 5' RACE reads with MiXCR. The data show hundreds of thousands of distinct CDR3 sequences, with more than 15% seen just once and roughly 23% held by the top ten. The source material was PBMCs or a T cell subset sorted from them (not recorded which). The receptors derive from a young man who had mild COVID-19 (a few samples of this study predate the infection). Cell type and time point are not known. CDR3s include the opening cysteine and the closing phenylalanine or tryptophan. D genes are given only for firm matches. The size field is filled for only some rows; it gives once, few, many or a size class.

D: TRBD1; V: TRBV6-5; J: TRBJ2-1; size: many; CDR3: CASSLGQSSYNEQFF; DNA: TGTGCCAGCTCACTGGGACAGAGCTCCTACAATGAGCAGTTCTTC
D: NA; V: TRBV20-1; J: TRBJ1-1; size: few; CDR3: CSAGAGANTEAFF; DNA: TGCAGTGCAGGCGCAGGGGCGAACACTGAAGCTTTCTTT
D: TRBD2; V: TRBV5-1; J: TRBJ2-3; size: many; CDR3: CASSAAGRTDTQYF; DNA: TGCGCCAGCAGCGCAGCGGGGCGCACAGATACGCAGTATTTT
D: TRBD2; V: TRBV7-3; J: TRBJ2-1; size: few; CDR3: CASSGGARNEQFF; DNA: TGTGCCAGTAGCGGGGGGGCCCGGAATGAGCAGTTCTTC
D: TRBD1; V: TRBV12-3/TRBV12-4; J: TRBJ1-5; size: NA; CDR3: CASSLPGQGFQPQHF; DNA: TGTGCCAGCAGTCTTCCGGGACAGGGTTTTCAGCCCCAGCATTTT
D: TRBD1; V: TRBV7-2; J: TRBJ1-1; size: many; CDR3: CASSPYTGTDSEAFF; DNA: TGTGCCAGCAGCCCTTATACCGGGACAGATTCTGAAGCTTTCTTT
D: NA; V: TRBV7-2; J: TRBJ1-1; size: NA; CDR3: CASSTLGGGFVTEAFF; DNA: TGTGCCAGCAGCACCCTGGGCGGGGGATTCGTCACTGAAGCTTTCTTT
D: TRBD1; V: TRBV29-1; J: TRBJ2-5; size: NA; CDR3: CSVAGQGAETQYF; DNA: TGCAGCGTTGCGGGACAGGGTGCGGAGACCCAGTACTTC
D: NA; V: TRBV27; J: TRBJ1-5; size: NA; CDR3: CASSKGTANQPQHF; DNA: TGTGCCAGCAGTAAGGGCACGGCCAATCAGCCCCAGCATTTT
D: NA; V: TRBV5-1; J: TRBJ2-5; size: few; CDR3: CASSLVPGAQETQYF; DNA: TGCGCCAGCAGCTTGGTACCCGGGGCACAAGAGACCCAGTACTTC
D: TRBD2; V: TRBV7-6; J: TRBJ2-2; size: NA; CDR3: CASSWSRTSGANTGELFF; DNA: TGTGCCAGCAGCTGGTCTCGGACTAGCGGGGCTAACACCGGGGAGCTGTTTTTT
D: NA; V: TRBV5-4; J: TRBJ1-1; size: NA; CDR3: CASTSNGENTEAFF; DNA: TGTGCCAGCACCTCCAATGGAGAGAACACTGAAGCTTTCTTT
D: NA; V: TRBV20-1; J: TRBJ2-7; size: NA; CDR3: CSASDRPYEQYF; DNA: TGCAGTGCTAGTGACAGGCCCTACGAGCAGTACTTC
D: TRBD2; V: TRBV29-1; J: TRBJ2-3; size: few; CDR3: CSANLAGGPQDTQYF; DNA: TGCAGCGCCAACCTAGCGGGGGGGCCGCAAGATACGCAGTATTTT
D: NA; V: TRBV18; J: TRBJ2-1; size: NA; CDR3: CASSPRFNEQFF; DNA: TGTGCCAGCTCACCACGGTTCAATGAGCAGTTCTTC
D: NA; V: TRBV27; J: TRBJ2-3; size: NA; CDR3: CASTGTSTDTQYF; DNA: TGTGCCAGCACCGGGACGAGCACAGATACGCAGTATTTT
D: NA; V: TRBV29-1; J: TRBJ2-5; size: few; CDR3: CSVEEAGQQETQYF; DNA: TGCAGCGTTGAAGAAGCGGGACAACAAGAGACCCAGTACTTC
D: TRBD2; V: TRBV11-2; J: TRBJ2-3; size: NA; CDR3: CASRSGLAGGITDTQYF; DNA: TGTGCCAGCAGATCGGGACTAGCGGGGGGGATAACAGATACGCAGTATTTT
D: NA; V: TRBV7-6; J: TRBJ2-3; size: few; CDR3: CASSLVGFSTDTQYF; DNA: TGTGCCAGCAGCTTAGTCGGATTTAGCACAGATACGCAGTATTTT
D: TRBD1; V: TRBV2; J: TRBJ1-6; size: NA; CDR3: CASSGQGSTLHF; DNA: TGTGCCAGCAGCGGACAGGGGAGCACCCTCCACTTT
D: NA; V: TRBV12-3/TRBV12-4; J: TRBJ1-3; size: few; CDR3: CAYRGRDSGNTIYF; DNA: TGTGCCTACCGGGGAAGAGACTCTGGAAACACCATATATTTT
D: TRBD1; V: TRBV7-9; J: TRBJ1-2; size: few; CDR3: CASSLLAGGGYTF; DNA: TGTGCCAGCAGCTTACTTGCAGGGGGCGGCTACACCTTC
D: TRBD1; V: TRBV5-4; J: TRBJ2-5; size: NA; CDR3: CASSLGTGIEYF; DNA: TGTGCCAGCAGCCTAGGGACAGGGATCGAGTACTTC
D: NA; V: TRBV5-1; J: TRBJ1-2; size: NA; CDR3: CASSFAEHGYTF; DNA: TGCGCCAGCAGCTTCGCTGAGCACGGCTACACCTTC
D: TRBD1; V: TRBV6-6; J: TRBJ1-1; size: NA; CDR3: CASRTNRGHTEAFF; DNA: TGTGCCAGCAGAACGAACAGGGGGCACACTGAAGCTTTCTTT
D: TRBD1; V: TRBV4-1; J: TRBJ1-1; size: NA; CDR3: CASSQPSGQGGNTEAFF; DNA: TGCGCCAGCAGCCAACCTTCCGGACAGGGCGGGAACACTGAAGCTTTCTTT
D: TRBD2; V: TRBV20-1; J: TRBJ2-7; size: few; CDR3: CSGIGSGGFSYEQYF; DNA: TGCAGTGGAATAGGAAGCGGGGGGTTCTCCTACGAGCAGTACTTC
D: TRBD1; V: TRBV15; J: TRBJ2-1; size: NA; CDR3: CATSRDSRGNEQFF; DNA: TGTGCCACCAGCAGAGATTCCAGGGGGAATGAGCAGTTCTTC
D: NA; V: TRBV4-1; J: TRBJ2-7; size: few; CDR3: CASSQGLGQPPEQYF; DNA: TGCGCCAGCAGCCAAGGGCTCGGACAGCCGCCGGAGCAGTACTTC
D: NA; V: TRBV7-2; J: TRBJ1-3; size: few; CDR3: CASSSGVANTIYF; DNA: TGTGCCAGCAGCTCCGGGGTGGCAAACACCATATATTTT
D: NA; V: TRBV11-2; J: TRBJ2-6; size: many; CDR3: CASSLPLSGANVLTF; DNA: TGTGCCAGCAGCCTTCCACTTTCTGGGGCCAACGTCCTGACTTTC
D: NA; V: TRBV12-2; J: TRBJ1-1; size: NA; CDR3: CASRRRQGMNTEAFF; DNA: TGTGCAAGTCGCCGACGACAGGGAATGAACACTGAAGCTTTCTTT
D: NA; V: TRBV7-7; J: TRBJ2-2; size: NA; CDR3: CASSFDFRGELFF; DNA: TGTGCTAGCAGCTTCGACTTCCGTGGGGAGCTGTTTTTT
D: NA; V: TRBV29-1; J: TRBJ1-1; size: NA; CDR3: CSVSIPAHGAFF; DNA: TGCAGCGTTTCTATCCCCGCCCATGGAGCTTTCTTT
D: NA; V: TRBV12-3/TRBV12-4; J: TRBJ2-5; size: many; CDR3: CASKVSRTGTQYF; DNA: TGTGCCAGCAAAGTATCTCGGACGGGGACCCAGTACTTC
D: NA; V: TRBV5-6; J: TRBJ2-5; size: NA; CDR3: CASTAMAETQYF; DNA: TGTGCCAGCACCGCGATGGCCGAGACCCAGTACTTC
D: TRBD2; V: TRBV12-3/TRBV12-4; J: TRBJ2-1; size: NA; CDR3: CASTPSGGFLGEQFF; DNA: TGTGCCAGCACCCCTAGCGGGGGGTTCTTGGGGGAGCAGTTCTTC
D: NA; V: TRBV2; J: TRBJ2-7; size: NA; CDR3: CASNGERYEQYF; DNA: TGTGCCAGCAACGGTGAGCGGTACGAGCAGTACTTC
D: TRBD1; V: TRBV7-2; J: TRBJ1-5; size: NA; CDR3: CASSPTGQGGQPQHF; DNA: TGTGCCAGCAGCCCGACCGGACAGGGAGGGCAGCCCCAGCATTTT
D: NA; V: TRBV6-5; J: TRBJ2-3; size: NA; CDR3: CASGLIQGSDTQYF; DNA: TGTGCCAGCGGGTTGATTCAGGGATCCGATACGCAGTATTTT
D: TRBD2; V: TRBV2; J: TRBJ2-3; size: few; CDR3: CASRTSGDTQYF; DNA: TGTGCCAGCAGGACTAGCGGGGATACGCAGTATTTT
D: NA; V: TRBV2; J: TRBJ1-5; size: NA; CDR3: CASRQTYSNQPQHF; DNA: TGTGCCAGTCGACAGACTTATAGCAATCAGCCCCAGCATTTT
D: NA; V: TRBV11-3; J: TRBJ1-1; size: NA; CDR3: CASSTGTGTGNTEAFF; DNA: TGTGCCAGCAGCACCGGAACCGGGACGGGGAACACTGAAGCTTTCTTT
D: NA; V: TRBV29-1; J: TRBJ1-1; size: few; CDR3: CSVEGDGGADTEAFF; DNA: TGCAGCGTTGAGGGAGACGGGGGCGCGGACACTGAAGCTTTCTTT
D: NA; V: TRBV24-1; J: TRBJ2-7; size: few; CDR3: CATSGTAEEQYF; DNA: TGTGCCACCAGTGGGACTGCAGAGGAGCAGTACTTC
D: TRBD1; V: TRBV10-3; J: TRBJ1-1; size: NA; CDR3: CAISERQPGQGWERTEAFF; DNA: TGTGCCATCAGTGAGCGGCAGCCGGGACAGGGGTGGGAGCGTACTGAAGCTTTCTTT
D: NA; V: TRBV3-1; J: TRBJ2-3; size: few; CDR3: CASSQDGSYPTQYF; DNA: TGTGCCAGCAGCCAAGATGGCAGCTACCCGACGCAGTATTTT
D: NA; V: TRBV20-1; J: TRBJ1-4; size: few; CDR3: CSARDILVSTNEKLFF; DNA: TGCAGTGCTAGAGACATCCTAGTATCAACTAATGAAAAACTGTTTTTT
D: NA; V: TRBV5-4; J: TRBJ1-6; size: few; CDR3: CASSKRDSNSPLHF; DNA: TGTGCCAGCAGCAAACGGGACTCGAATTCACCCCTCCACTTT
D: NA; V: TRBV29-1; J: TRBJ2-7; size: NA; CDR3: CSAEGDSYEQYF; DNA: TGCAGCGCAGAAGGGGATTCCTACGAGCAGTACTTC
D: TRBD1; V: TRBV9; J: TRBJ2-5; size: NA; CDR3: CASSARTGEEETQYF; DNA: TGTGCCAGCAGCGCCAGGACAGGGGAGGAAGAGACCCAGTACTTC
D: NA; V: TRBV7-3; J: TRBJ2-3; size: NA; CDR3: CASSPVTDTQYF; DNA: TGTGCCAGCAGCCCTGTAACAGATACGCAGTATTTT
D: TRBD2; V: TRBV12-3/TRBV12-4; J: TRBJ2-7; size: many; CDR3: CASSTGPGLAGFYEQYF; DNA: TGTGCCAGCAGTACGGGGCCGGGACTAGCGGGGTTCTACGAGCAGTACTTC